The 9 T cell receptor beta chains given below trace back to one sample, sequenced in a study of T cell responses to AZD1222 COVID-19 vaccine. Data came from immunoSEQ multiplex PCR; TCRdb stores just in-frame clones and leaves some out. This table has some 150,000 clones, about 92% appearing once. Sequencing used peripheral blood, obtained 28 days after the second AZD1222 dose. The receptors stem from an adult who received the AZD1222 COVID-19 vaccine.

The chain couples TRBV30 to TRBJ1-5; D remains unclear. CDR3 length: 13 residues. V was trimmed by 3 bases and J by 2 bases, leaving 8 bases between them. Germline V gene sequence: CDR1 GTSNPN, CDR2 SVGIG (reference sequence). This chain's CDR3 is CAWRDHGNQPQHF. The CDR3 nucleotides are TGTGCCTGGAGAGACCATGGCAATCAGCCCCAGCATTTT.

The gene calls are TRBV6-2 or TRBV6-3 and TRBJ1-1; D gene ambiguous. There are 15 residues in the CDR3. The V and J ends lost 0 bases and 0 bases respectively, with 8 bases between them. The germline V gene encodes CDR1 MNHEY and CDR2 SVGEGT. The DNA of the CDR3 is TGTGCCAGCAGTTACTCTCACGGGATGAACACTGAAGCTTTCTTT. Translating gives CASSYSHGMNTEAFF.

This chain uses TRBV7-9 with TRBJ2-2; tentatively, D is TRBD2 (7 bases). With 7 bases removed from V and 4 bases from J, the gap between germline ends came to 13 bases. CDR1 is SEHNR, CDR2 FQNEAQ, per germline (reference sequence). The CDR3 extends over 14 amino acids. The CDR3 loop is CASTRGGPTGELFF. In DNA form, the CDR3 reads TGTGCCAGCACCAGGGGAGGGCCCACCGGGGAGCTGTTTTTT.

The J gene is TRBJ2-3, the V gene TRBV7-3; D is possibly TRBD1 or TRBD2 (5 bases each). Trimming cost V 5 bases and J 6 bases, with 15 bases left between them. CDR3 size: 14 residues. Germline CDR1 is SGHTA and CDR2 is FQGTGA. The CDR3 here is CASSLRRGTDTQYF. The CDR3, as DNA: TGTGCCAGCAGCCTCCGGAGAGGGACGGATACGCAGTATTTT.

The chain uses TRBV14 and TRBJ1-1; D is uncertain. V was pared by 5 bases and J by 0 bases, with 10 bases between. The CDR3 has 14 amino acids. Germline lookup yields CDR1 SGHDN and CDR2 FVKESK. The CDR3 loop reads CASSFRALNTEAFF. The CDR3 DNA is TGTGCCAGCAGCTTCCGGGCTTTGAACACTGAAGCTTTCTTT.

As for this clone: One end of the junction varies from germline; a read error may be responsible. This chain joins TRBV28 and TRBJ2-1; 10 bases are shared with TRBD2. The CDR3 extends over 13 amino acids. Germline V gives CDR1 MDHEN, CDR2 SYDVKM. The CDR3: CASSDRRAGGPIF. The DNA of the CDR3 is TGTGCCAGCAGTGACCGTCGAGCGGGAGGGCCAATCTTC.

The CDR3 region is CASTLHRGSGSPQYF. For the CDR3, the DNA is TGTGCCAGCACTCTCCATCGGGGTAGCGGGAGTCCCCAGTACTTC. The chain is built from TRBV27 and TRBJ2-5; TRBD2 matches at 9 bases. This CDR3 has 15 amino acids. In germline, CDR1 is MNHEY, CDR2 SMNVEV (reference sequence). The junction had 15 bases not matched to a gene; V was cut back by 7 bases and J by 9 bases.

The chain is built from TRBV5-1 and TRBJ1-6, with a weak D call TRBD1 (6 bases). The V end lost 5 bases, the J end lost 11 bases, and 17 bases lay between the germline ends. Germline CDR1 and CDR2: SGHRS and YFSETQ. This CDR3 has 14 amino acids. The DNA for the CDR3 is TGCGCCAGCAGTCGGGACAACCCATTGGCACCCCTCCACTTT. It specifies CASSRDNPLAPLHF. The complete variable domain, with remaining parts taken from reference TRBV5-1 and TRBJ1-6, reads KAGVTQTPRYLIKTRGQQVTLSCSPISGHRSVSWYQQTPGQGLQFLFEYFSETQRNKGNFPGRFSGRQFSNSRSEMNVSTLELGDSALYLCASSRDNPLAPLHFGNGTRLTVT.

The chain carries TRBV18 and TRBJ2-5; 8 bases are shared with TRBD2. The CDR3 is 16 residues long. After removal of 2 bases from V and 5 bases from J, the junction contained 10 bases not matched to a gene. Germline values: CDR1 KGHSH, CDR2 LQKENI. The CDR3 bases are TGTGCCAGCTCACCAACTACTAGCGGAGCCCCGGAGACCCAGTACTTC. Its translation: CASSPTTSGAPETQYF.